This TCR beta chain comes out of a study of shared clonotypes between healthy human individuals (TCRdb year 2020). With regard to the full study: The cohort comprised a couple of women and a few men aged 18 to 49 years. For each donor, CD4 naive and CD4 memory were each run on three plates, CD8 naive on two plates, and CD8 memory on one plate. The study deeply sequenced blood TCR repertoires of about 5 healthy adults to estimate repertoire size and the extent of clonotype sharing between individuals. Libraries were prepared and TCR repertoires were sequenced by different laboratories using diverse techniques, in order to increase sequencing depth and limit assay-specific biases. Leukapheresis yielded between about 0.8 and 9.5 billion PBMCs per donor.

Notes on this clone: This clone's antigen is unknown. No much larger clone is present one base from it, and per-base qualities are unavailable.

Germline trimming amounts to 5 bases on V and 4 bases on J, with 7 as the count of junction bases outside the gene matches. CDR1 and CDR2 (SGHTA, FQGNSA) derive from the germline V gene. CDR3 length: 16 amino acids, cysteine to phenylalanine. This entry keeps only the CDR3 DNA: 48 bases, framed from base 1. Beyond this particular receptor, the publication reports: Pairwise subsampling indicated that sequencing depth was expected to affect the degree of clonotype sharing among donors. Incomplete sequencing was indicated by rarefaction of sorted-subset datasets, despite the large sequencing depth. Because the study included a small number of donors, the genetic and exposure-history diversity represented was limited. Across four donors, about 5.2% of naive CD4, around 3.3% of naive CD8, under 2.5% of memory CD4, and about 0.4% of memory CD8 clonotypes were shared. Naive subsets generally had larger estimated clonotype richness than memory subsets did. Compared with non-shared clonotypes, clonotypes shared by all four sorted-subset donors had higher generation probabilities. Sampling was limited to blood, and TCR repertoires in tissue likely differ from TCR repertoires in blood.

Using the deep immunoSEQ assay, TCR CDR3 regions were amplified from genomic DNA by multiplex PCR. Extracted genomic DNA from each cell subset was distributed evenly across all wells of several immunoSEQ 96-well plates, and each plate was treated as a replicate. For sorted subsets, approximately 190 ng of genomic DNA, equivalent to roughly 33,000 T cell genomes, went into each replicate PCR. The purified libraries were quantified using a Qubit 3.0 fluorometer, sized with a Bioanalyzer 2100, and then quantified again using the KAPA Library Quantification kit. A separate single-read 150-cycle Illumina NextSeq 550 flow cell was used to sequence each immunoSEQ 96-well plate. Turning to the authors' computational methods: Because the immunoSEQ output held only junctional sequences and lacked quality scores, the filtering could not match the filtering applied to full-length reads. Sequences were annotated with PyIR, a Python wrapper for IgBLAST v1.9, and V/J genes and CDR3 were assigned using IMGT germline references. Reads with weak V/J assignments (E-value above 1e-6), missing CDR3, stop codons, out-of-frame junctions, or ambiguous translated residues were removed. V3J clonotypes were defined as sequences sharing the same inferred V gene, J gene, and CDR3 amino acid sequence. The percentage overlap between two repertoires was calculated by dividing the number of shared unique clonotypes by the size of the smaller repertoire. Three approaches were used to assess repertoire richness: RTK rarefaction, the Chao1 estimator, and Recon v2.1 estimates of unobserved clonotypes. Generation probabilities were computed with OLGA for all TCRbeta clonotypes obtained by the gDNA method from four donors. Here the immuneACCESS table is served through TCRdb, limited to in-frame sequences with V and J called. Missing clones are a known gap in these copies; in checked studies unresolved V genes cover under half, and the rest lacks a known reason. From that table come the V and J calls and clone size; the DNA was used to work out D and trimming. This sample gives about a million clones in total; approximately 80% of them show up just once. The ten most abundant clones make up roughly 0.83% of the sample.

Donors were healthy HIV-negative adults with no recently reported acute infections or vaccinations. Every donor was a Caucasian adult residing in Nashville, Tennessee, USA. CD4+ T cells were enriched through magnetic negative selection, after which naive cells were positively selected on CD45RA and the remaining negative fraction served as the memory subset. Blood was obtained by leukapheresis, after which PBMCs were separated by Ficoll-Histopaque density gradient centrifugation and cryopreserved in liquid nitrogen vapor phase. Analytical flow cytometry was used to check the purity and quantity of each magnetically sorted T cell population. Genomic DNA was isolated from each sorted fraction and quantified by UV absorbance on a Nanodrop 2000c.

Sequences were obtained from memory CD4+ T cells from PBMCs. The meaning of the sample's cell subset or site label: CD45RA-negative fraction. This TCR was sampled from a young man in good health. Some clones in this sample may be carry-over from other donors' samples. The chain uses TRBV7-2 and TRBJ2-2; 10 central bases correspond to TRBD2. The DNA reads as follows: TGTGCCAGCAGCGGAAAGCGGGAGGGCCCCACCGGGGAGCTGTTTTTT. Its coded protein is CASSGKREGPTGELFF.